This T cell receptor beta chain was profiled in a study of shared clonotypes between healthy human individuals. This clone is a singleton in its sample. This CDR3 is 14 amino acids long. Trimming removed 7 bases at V and 3 bases at J, with 13 bases between. CDR1 is LNHDA and CDR2 is SQIVND in the germline V gene (reference sequence). When replicate PCRs were run on unsorted PBMC, they used about 300 ng DNA, approximately 31,000 T cell genomes. Using ten immunoSEQ deep assay plates, investigators sequenced unsorted PBMC DNA. Profiling relied on immunoSEQ multiplex PCR, and the TCRdb table lists in-frame clones only, not all of them. The sample contains 520,000 or so clones, about four fifths of which appear only once.

Material: PBMCs. The receptor's source is a woman aged 40 to 50 in good health. Some clones in this sample may be carry-over from other donors' samples. V is TRBV19 and J is TRBJ1-3; D not certain. In DNA form, the CDR3 reads TGTGCCAGTACCCGCCGGGGAGGTGGAAACACCATATATTTT. This translates into CASTRRGGGNTIYF.